The TCR beta chain under discussion was sequenced for a study of blood T cell repertoires in COVID-19. Study-level background: The United States, Italy and Spain supplied acute and convalescent COVID-19 samples. PBMCs, B-cell-depleted T cells, or T cells provided the cDNA or gDNA that made up the material.

In the original analysis: By means of reference gene primer amplification, nucleated cell counts were estimated. Profiled with immunoSEQ multiplex PCR; TCRdb holds only in-frame clones, not every one. V and J calls and clone size are those listed in that table; D and trimming were worked out from the DNA. The data show over 150,000 clones, 70% to 85% seen once. Germline V gives CDR1 SGHDN, CDR2 FVKESK. V was cut by 1 base and J by 0 bases, with 13 bases left in between. This CDR3 region has 17 residues. Sequenced sample: peripheral blood. The sequence was obtained from a woman aged 50 to 65 with acute or convalescent COVID-19. V gene TRBV14 combines with J gene TRBJ2-1; no clear D gene. DNA for the CDR3: TGTGCCAGCAGCCAAGGTAGCTACCCGTTCTCCTACAATGAGCAGTTCTTC. Protein: CASSQGSYPFSYNEQFF.